Given below is one T cell receptor beta chain in context. Antigen: not known. Germline values: CDR1 MDHEN, CDR2 SYDVKM. V lost 8 bases to trimming and J lost 4 bases, with 14 bases between them. The CDR3 is 13 amino acids. The PCR employed 60 Vbeta primers together with 13 Jbeta primers. Generated by immunoSEQ multiplex PCR, the TCRdb table keeps only in-frame clones and is missing some. The sample records around 150,000 clones, approximately 85% being singletons. This sample was taken from a study of cytomegalovirus exposure and HLA in healthy donors. Study-level findings and limits: Among the sequence variants, a highly shared cluster was likely an artifact of sequencing. When presence/absence was analysed, sequencing depth was taken to be roughly uniform across donors. Later analysis showed most CMV-associated TCR beta chains appearing HLA-restricted.

The sequencing input was PBMCs. This clonotype was sampled from a man between 45 and 60 years old in good health and CMV-seropositive. The rearrangement uses TRBV28 and TRBJ1-2; perhaps TRBD1 as D (6 bases). The CDR3 coding sequence is TGTGCCAGCTGGCACAGGGACCTCTATGGCTACACCTTC. This translates into CASWHRDLYGYTF.